The 23 T cell receptor beta chains reported below all come from one sample, sequenced in a study of cytomegalovirus exposure and HLA in healthy donors. The primer mix had 60 Vbeta and 13 Jbeta primers. The data were produced by immunoSEQ multiplex PCR, yet TCRdb's version contains in-frame clones alone and is incomplete. The sample carries about 190,000 clones, 70% to 80% recorded once. The sample was PBMCs. The receptors were sampled from a woman in her twenties or thirties in good health and CMV-seropositive.

Comments on this clone: Other nucleotide sequences in the sample specify the same CDR3. The chain joins TRBV6-5 to TRBJ2-2, with 9 nucleotides matching TRBD1. There are 15 residues in the CDR3. CDR1 MNHEY and CDR2 SVGAGI come from the germline V gene. V was pared by 4 bases and J by 5 bases, with 5 bases of the junction left unmatched. The CDR3 DNA is TGTGCCAGCAGTTGGGACAGGGTAGGAACCGGGGAGCTGTTTTTT. Translating it yields CASSWDRVGTGELFF.

The chain joins TRBV7-9 to TRBJ1-1; D gene unclear. This CDR3 region has 11 residues. With 5 bases removed from V and 3 bases from J, the gap between germline ends came to 4 bases. Germline assignment: CDR1 SEHNR and CDR2 FQNEAQ (reference sequence). The CDR3 DNA sequence: TGTGCCAGCAGCCCCGACACTGAAGCTTTCTTT. Translating gives CASSPDTEAFF.

The chain has TRBV6-5 and TRBJ1-2, with D perhaps TRBD1 (6 bases). V gave up 8 bases and J gave up 5 bases, with 18 bases separating them. CDR3 length: 14 amino acids. The germline V gene has CDR1 MNHEY and CDR2 SVGAGI. The CDR3 protein is CASGLQGASYGYTF. In DNA form, the CDR3 reads TGTGCCAGCGGCCTACAGGGTGCTTCATATGGCTACACCTTC.

V usage is TRBV6-5 and J usage is TRBJ2-5; a weak D match, TRBD2 (6 bases). Trimming shortened V by 0 bases and J by 8 bases, and 7 bases separated the two germline ends. This CDR3 has 12 amino acids. The germline V gene encodes CDR1 MNHEY and CDR2 SVGAGI. CDR3 DNA: TGTGCCAGCAGTTACTCGGGGGGTACCCAGTACTTC. It is translated as CASSYSGGTQYF.

This clone was seen a few times. The chain employs TRBV5-1 and TRBJ2-5; TRBD1 agrees at 7 bases. Germline V CDR1 and CDR2: SGHRS, YFSETQ. The CDR3 spans 13 residues. The V gene end was trimmed by 6 bases and the J gene end by 4 bases; junction bases not matched to a gene: 6. The CDR3 protein is CASTRQGRETQYF. DNA of the CDR3: TGCGCCAGCACCCGACAGGGTCGAGAGACCCAGTACTTC.

The sample holds a few counts of this clone. The chain links TRBV29-1 to TRBJ2-7; tentatively, D is TRBD2 (7 bases). The CDR3 has 13 residues. V shed 8 bases and J shed 1 base, with 15 bases lying between them. Looked up from germline, CDR1 is SQVTM and CDR2 is ANQGSEA. The CDR3 here is CSYQGGDSYEQYF. The CDR3 nucleotides are TGCAGCTACCAAGGGGGGGATTCCTACGAGCAGTACTTC.

A single count supports this clone. This chain connects TRBV9 to TRBJ2-2; no clear D gene. Germline loops: CDR1 SGDLS, CDR2 YYNGEE. CDR3 length: 17 residues. V was shortened by 4 bases and J by 5 bases, with 21 bases between the two germline ends. CDR3 residues: CASSSTLLVSNTGELFF. The CDR3 DNA follows: TGTGCCAGCAGCTCAACCCTCCTAGTATCTAATACCGGGGAGCTGTTTTTT.

The chain couples TRBV6-1 to TRBJ2-7, with TRBD1 matching over 9 bases. Germline CDR1 reads MNHNS; CDR2 reads SASEGT. The CDR3 spans 15 residues. V lost 11 bases and J lost 6; bases outside the gene matches: 17. CDR3 amino acids: CALQGAGTIKSEQYF. CDR3 nucleotides: TGTGCCTTACAGGGGGCCGGGACTATAAAATCCGAGCAGTACTTC.

The chain joins TRBV5-1 to TRBJ2-5, with D tentatively TRBD2 (6 bases). Germline CDR1 and CDR2: SGHRS and YFSETQ. The CDR3 totals 15 residues. With 1 base removed from V and 5 bases from J, the gap between germline ends came to 15 bases. CDR3 region: CASSLTRTREETQYF. As DNA, the CDR3 is TGCGCCAGCAGCTTGACCCGGACCCGGGAGGAGACCCAGTACTTC.

V usage is TRBV4-3 and J usage is TRBJ1-1; weak D call: TRBD1 (5 bases). This CDR3 is 17 amino acids long. The germline CDR1 and CDR2 sequences are LGHNA and YSLEER. Deletions cut 0 bases from V and 1 base from J, with 15 bases between. CDR3 loop: CASSQDPSQGTNTEAFF. The CDR3 DNA follows: TGCGCCAGCAGCCAAGACCCGTCCCAGGGAACGAACACTGAAGCTTTCTTT.

This rearrangement joins TRBV15 to TRBJ2-2; tentative D call: TRBD2 (5 bases). Deletions cut 1 base from V and 6 bases from J, with 6 bases between. CDR1 is LNHNV, CDR2 YYDKDF, per germline (reference sequence). The CDR3 extends over 13 amino acids. The CDR3 DNA sequence: TGTGCCACCAGCAGAGCTAGCTCCGGGGAGCTGTTTTTT. Its translation is CATSRASSGELFF.

This clone has just one count. The gene calls are TRBV7-9 and TRBJ1-6, with TRBD1 matching 7 bases. Per the germline V gene, CDR1 is SEHNR and CDR2 is FQNEAQ (reference sequence). This CDR3 region has 15 residues. Unmatched junction bases numbered 3, after V lost 0 bases and J lost 7 bases. The CDR3 spells CASSLAPGQNSPLHF. The CDR3 DNA follows: TGTGCCAGCAGCTTAGCCCCGGGACAGAATTCACCCCTCCACTTT.

This chain uses TRBV7-8 with TRBJ2-7, with 7 bases that match TRBD1. The CDR3 length is 15 residues. The V and J ends lost 4 bases and 3 bases, in that order; junction bases with no gene match: 9. Germline values: CDR1 SGHVS, CDR2 FQNEAQ. The CDR3 DNA sequence: TGTGCCAGCAGCTCCAGGGGGACGGGCTACTACGAGCAGTACTTC. It specifies CASSSRGTGYYEQYF.

The chain carries TRBV18 and TRBJ1-5; 7 bases agree with TRBD1. Unmatched junction bases numbered 11, after V lost 3 bases and J lost 9 bases. Germline assignment: CDR1 KGHSH and CDR2 LQKENI. This CDR3 has 15 residues. CDR3 amino acids: CASSPGTVRPWPQHF. Written as DNA, the CDR3 is TGTGCCAGCTCACCGGGGACAGTTCGACCTTGGCCCCAGCATTTT.

The gene calls are TRBV2 and TRBJ2-5, with 11 bases fitting TRBD2. The closer fit of TRBJ2-7 to the DNA end suggests the J call may be wrong. CDR3 length: 16 amino acids. Germline CDR1 reads SNHLY; CDR2 reads FYNNEI. CDR3 nucleotides: TGTGCCAAACAGTTTATTGGGCTAGCGGGAGGCTACGAGCAGTACTTC. Its protein is CAKQFIGLAGGYEQYF.

V and J are TRBV27 and TRBJ1-5; 9 bases agree with TRBD1. The V and J ends lost 5 bases and 2 bases, in that order; junction bases with no gene match: 7. The CDR3 has 16 residues. Germline assignment: CDR1 MNHEY and CDR2 SMNVEV (reference sequence). The CDR3 spells CASSLRQGVGNQPQHF. Written as DNA, the CDR3 is TGTGCCAGCAGTCTTAGACAGGGGGTTGGCAATCAGCCCCAGCATTTT.

The chain employs TRBV6-6 and TRBJ1-5; 7 bases are a match to TRBD1. V was clipped by 6 bases and J by 2 bases; unmatched bases: 10. This CDR3 is built from 16 residues. Germline loops: CDR1 MNHNY, CDR2 SVGAGI (reference sequence). The CDR3 reads CASRHSGQAGNQPQHF. The CDR3 DNA sequence: TGTGCCAGCAGGCACAGCGGACAGGCCGGCAATCAGCCCCAGCATTTT.

The V gene is TRBV29-1, the J gene TRBJ1-2; 8 bases map to TRBD1. V lost 7 bases, J lost 4 bases, and 8 bases stayed unmatched. CDR3 length: 13 residues. CDR1 and CDR2 (germline): SQVTM, ANQGSEA. In nucleotides, the CDR3 is TGCAGCGGGGCAGGGGGCGGGAGCTATGGCTACACCTTC. Encoded protein: CSGAGGGSYGYTF.

This clone was seen only a few times. At one of its ends the junction is not consistent with the germline gene, which may arise from a read error. The chain carries TRBV19 and TRBJ1-3; D is perhaps TRBD1 (5 bases). The CDR3 runs to 15 residues. CDR1 is LNHDA, CDR2 SQIVND, per germline (reference sequence). CDR3 protein: CACRTDQGAGNTIYF. CDR3 nucleotide sequence: TGTGCCTGTAGGACGGATCAAGGGGCTGGAAACACCATATATTTT.

This chain uses TRBV10-3 with TRBJ2-1; 8 nucleotides line up with TRBD2. V lost 2 bases, J lost 7 bases, and 7 bases stayed unmatched. The CDR3 consists of 15 residues. Germline V gene sequence: CDR1 ENHRY, CDR2 SYGVKD. The CDR3 DNA reads TGTGCCATCAGTGAGCGGGGGGGCCTTGTGAATGAGCAGTTCTTC. As protein: CAISERGGLVNEQFF.

This chain connects TRBV19 to TRBJ2-1; TRBD1 is a possible D gene (6 bases). The CDR3 runs 15 residues. Per germline, CDR1 LNHDA and CDR2 SQIVND (reference sequence). Between the trimmed V and J ends, which lost 6 bases and 8 bases, there was a span of 20 bases. CDR3 in amino acids: CASSELRGAVDEQFF. The CDR3 nucleotides are TGTGCCAGTAGCGAACTCAGGGGCGCGGTGGATGAGCAGTTCTTC.

The rearrangement uses TRBV18 and TRBJ2-7, with D possibly TRBD2 on 6 matching bases. The germline V gene encodes CDR1 KGHSH and CDR2 LQKENI. V was cut by 1 base and J by 7 bases, with 20 bases left in between. The CDR3 covers 16 residues. This CDR3 is CASSPLRVEGSREQYF. In DNA, the CDR3 is TGTGCCAGCTCACCACTGAGGGTGGAGGGTTCTAGGGAGCAGTACTTC.

The chain links TRBV27 to TRBJ2-5, with TRBD2 matching over 10 bases. Germline trimming cut 4 bases from V and 7 bases from J; bases unmatched to any gene: 6. CDR3 length: 14 amino acids. CDR1 is MNHEY, CDR2 SMNVEV, per germline (reference sequence). The CDR3 spells CASSSLAGVGTQYF. CDR3 DNA sequence: TGTGCCAGCAGTTCCCTAGCGGGGGTGGGGACCCAGTACTTC.